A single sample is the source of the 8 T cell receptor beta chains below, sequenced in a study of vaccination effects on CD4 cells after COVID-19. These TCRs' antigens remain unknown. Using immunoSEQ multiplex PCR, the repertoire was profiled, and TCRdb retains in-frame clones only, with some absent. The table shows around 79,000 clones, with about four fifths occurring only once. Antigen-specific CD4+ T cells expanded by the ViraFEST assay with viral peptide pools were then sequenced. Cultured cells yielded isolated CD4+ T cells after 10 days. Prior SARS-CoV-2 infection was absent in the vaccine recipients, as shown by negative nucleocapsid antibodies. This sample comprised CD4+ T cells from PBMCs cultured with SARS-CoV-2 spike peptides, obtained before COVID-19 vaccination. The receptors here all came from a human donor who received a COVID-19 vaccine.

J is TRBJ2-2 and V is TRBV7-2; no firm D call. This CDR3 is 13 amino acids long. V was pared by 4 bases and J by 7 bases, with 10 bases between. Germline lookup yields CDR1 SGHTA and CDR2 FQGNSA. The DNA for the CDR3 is TGTGCCAGCAGCTCCCGGATTGTCGGGGAGCTGTTTTTT. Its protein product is CASSSRIVGELFF.

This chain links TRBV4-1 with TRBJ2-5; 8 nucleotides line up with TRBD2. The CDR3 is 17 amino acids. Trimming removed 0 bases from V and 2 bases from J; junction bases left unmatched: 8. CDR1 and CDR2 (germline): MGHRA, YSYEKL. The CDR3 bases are TGCGCCAGCAGCCAAGAGGAAAGTGGCGGGGGGCAAGAGACCCAGTACTTC. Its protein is CASSQEESGGGQETQYF.

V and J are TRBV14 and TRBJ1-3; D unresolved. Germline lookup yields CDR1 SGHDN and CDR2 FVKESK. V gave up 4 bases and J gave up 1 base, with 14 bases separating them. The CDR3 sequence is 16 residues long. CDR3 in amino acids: CASSPWTGSSGNTIYF. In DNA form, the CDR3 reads TGTGCCAGCAGCCCCTGGACGGGTTCTTCTGGAAACACCATATATTTT. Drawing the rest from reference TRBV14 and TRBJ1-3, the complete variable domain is EAGVTQFPSHSVIEKGQTVTLRCDPISGHDNLYWYRRVMGKEIKFLLHFVKESKQDESGMPNNRFLAERTGGTYSTLKVQPAELEDSGVYFCASSPWTGSSGNTIYFGEGSWLTVV.

CDR3 bases: TGTGCCAGCAGCCAAGGGGTCGGACTAGCGGGGGGCGGCGGGGAGCTGTTTTTT. Amino acid sequence: CASSQGVGLAGGGGELFF. The chain employs TRBV4-2 and TRBJ2-2; the match to TRBD2 covers 14 bases. The CDR3 spans 18 residues. From germline, CDR1 is LGHNA and CDR2 YNFKEQ. Trimming at V came to 1 base and at J to 7 bases, leaving 8 bases not matched to a gene.

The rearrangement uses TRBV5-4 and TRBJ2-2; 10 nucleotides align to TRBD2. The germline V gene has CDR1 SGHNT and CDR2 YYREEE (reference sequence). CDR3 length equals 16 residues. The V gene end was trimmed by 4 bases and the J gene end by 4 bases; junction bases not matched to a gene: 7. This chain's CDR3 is CASSQAGGPGTGELFF. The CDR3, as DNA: TGTGCCAGCAGCCAAGCGGGGGGGCCTGGCACCGGGGAGCTGTTTTTT.

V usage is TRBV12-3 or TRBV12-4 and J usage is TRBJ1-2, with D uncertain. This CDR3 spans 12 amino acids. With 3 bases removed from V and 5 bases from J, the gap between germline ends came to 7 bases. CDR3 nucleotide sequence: TGTGCCAGCAGTTTTTGGGAATATGGCTACACCTTC. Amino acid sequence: CASSFWEYGYTF.

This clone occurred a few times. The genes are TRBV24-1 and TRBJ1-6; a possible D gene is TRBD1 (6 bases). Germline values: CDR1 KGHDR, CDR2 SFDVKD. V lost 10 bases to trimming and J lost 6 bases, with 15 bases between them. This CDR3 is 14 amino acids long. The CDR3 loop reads CATQGRGSNSPLHF. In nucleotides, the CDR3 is TGTGCCACGCAGGGGAGGGGGTCTAATTCACCCCTCCACTTT.

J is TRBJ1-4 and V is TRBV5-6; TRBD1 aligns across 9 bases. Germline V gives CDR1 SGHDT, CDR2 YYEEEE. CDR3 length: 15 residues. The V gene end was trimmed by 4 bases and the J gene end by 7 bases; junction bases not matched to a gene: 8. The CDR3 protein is CASSAMTGGGEKLFF. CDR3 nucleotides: TGTGCCAGCAGCGCCATGACAGGGGGAGGTGAAAAACTGTTTTTT.